The subject of this entry is one T cell receptor beta chain. The data were obtained in a study of T cell repertoires in cytomegalovirus infection. The CDR3 extends over 13 amino acids. V lost 2 bases, J lost 4 bases, and 0 bases stayed unmatched. CDR1 is MRHNA, CDR2 SNTAGT, per germline. One entry per CDR3 protein, called by TCRdb with MiXCR from the reads. The data contain approximately 170,000 distinct CDR3 sequences, around 14% of them singletons. The gene calls are TRBV6-4 and TRBJ2-3; 7 bases line up with TRBD2. This clonotype was obtained from a human donor in good health (CMV status not recorded). Some clones in this sample may be carry-over from other donors' samples. Source material: PBMCs. CDR3 sequence: CASSDGGADTQYF. In DNA, the CDR3 is TGTGCCAGCAGTGACGGGGGGGCAGATACGCAGTATTTT.